This paragraph covers one T cell receptor (beta chain) sequence. There are a few counts of this clonotype. The clone's antigen remains unknown. No much larger clone is present one base from it, and per-base qualities are unavailable. This record belongs to a study of T-cell reconstitution after alpha-beta-depleted transplantation in children (dated by TCRdb to 2016 to 2017). Study-level background: Using TCR repertoire profiling, the study followed T-cell immune reconstitution in a quantitative way in children after TCRalphabeta/CD19-depleted allogeneic hematopoietic cell transplantation.

Library preparation employed PCR. Sequencing relied on an Illumina HiSeq 2500. To normalize quantification of the TCRbeta repertoire, the TCR libraries were built with molecular barcoding that relied on unique molecular identifiers. TCRdb passed the public sequencing reads through fastp at Q25 and MiXCR, retaining productive beta sequences. Rows with one shared CDR3 protein collapse into an entry with the most common genes and DNA. This sample gives 500,000 to 750,000 distinct CDR3 sequences in total; 27% of them show up just once. Just over 35% of the sample is taken by the ten largest. What the authors observed across the whole study: Hyperexpanded clone frequencies declined over subsequent months; after one year, T-cell counts and TCRbeta diversity were mostly attributed to newly produced T cells. Apparently early alphabetaT-cell count recovery about two months after transplant reportedly relied on only several hundred rapidly expanded clones derived from non-depleted graft cells. In some patients, the high TCRbeta diversity seen at day 60 was put down to recipient T cells and intrathymic progenitors that had survived conditioning.

In the germline V gene (reference sequence), CDR1 corresponds to SEHNR and CDR2 to FQNEAQ. Counted from cysteine to phenylalanine, this CDR3 has 11 amino acids. Just the 33-base CDR3 DNA is kept, in frame starting at base 1. Between the V and J ends, shortened by 5 bases and 9 bases respectively, the junction contains 10 bases. The sample's treatment or condition label is to be understood as: allogeneic hematopoietic cell transplantation with graft depleted of TCRalphabeta T cells and CD19 B cells. The children who served as transplant recipients had been given grafts of TCRalphabeta/CD19-depleted allogeneic hematopoietic cells.

The chain links TRBV7-9 with TRBJ1-1; the D gene is perhaps TRBD1, on 5 matching bases. The starting material was PBMCs, obtained before TCRalphabeta/CD19-depleted stem cell transplant. This receptor was obtained from a boy under three years old with Wiskott-Aldrich syndrome, due to receive a stem cell transplant. The sequence in DNA is TGTGCCAGCAGCAAAGACAGTAAAGCTTTCTTT. This sequence encodes CASSKDSKAFF.